This T cell receptor (beta chain) was sequenced in a study of sequential checkpoint blockade in melanoma. TCRdb keeps only in-frame clones here, not all; method: immunoSEQ multiplex PCR. This table holds about 10,000 clones, around 30% found once. Described treatment: randomized to nivolumab then ipilimumab (arm A) or the reverse (arm B). Trimming shortened V by 5 bases and J by 3 bases, and 8 bases separated the two germline ends. Germline CDR1 reads MNHGY; CDR2 reads SAAAGT. CDR3 size: 12 residues. Sequencing used tumor tissue (inferred from file names), obtained from a patient given nivolumab and ipilimumab in sequence. The gene calls are TRBV6-8 and TRBJ2-7; D unclear. The source of this sequence is a human donor with melanoma. DNA of the CDR3: TGTGCCAGCAGTCCGACCATCTACGAGCAGTACTTC. It yields the protein CASSPTIYEQYF.